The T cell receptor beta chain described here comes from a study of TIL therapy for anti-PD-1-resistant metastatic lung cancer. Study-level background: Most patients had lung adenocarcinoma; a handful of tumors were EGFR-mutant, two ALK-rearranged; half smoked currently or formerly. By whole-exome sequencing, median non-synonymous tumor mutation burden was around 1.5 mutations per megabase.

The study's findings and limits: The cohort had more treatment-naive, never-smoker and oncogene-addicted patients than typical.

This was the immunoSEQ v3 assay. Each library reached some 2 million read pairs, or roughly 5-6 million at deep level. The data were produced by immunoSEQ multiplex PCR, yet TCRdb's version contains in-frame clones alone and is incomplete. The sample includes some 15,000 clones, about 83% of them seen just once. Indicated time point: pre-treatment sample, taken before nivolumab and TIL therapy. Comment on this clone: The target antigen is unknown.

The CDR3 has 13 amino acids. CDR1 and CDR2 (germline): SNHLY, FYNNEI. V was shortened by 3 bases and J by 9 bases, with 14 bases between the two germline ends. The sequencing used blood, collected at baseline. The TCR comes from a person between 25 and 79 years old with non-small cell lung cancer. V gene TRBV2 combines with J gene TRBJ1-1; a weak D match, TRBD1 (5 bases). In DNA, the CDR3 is TGTGCCAGCAGTGACCTACAGGAGACAAAAGCTTTCTTT. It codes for CASSDLQETKAFF.